One and the same sample provided the 28 T cell receptor beta chains below, sequenced in a study of siplizumab effects on memory and regulatory T cells. Only in-frame clones appear in the TCRdb table, and some are missing; sequencing was by immunoSEQ multiplex PCR. The sample has some 97,000 clones; around 92% are singletons. Sequencing was done on a sample of CD4+ T cells sorted from blood. The receptors were gathered from a human donor in good health.

The chain links TRBV2 to TRBJ1-2; 7 bases match TRBD1. The CDR3 loop spans 12 amino acids. From germline, CDR1 is SNHLY and CDR2 FYNNEI. V shed 8 bases and J 5 bases; nucleotides not matched to a gene: 5. The CDR3 protein is CASSGGAYGYTF. CDR3 nucleotide sequence: TGTGCCAGCTCAGGGGGAGCGTATGGCTACACCTTC.

The chain is built from TRBV20-1 and TRBJ2-7; D is ambiguous. Deletions cut 8 bases from V and 5 bases from J, with 13 bases between. Germline assignment: CDR1 DFQATT and CDR2 SNEGSKA (reference sequence). The length of the CDR3 is 11 residues. This CDR3 reads CSPGTGNEQYF. The CDR3 DNA sequence: TGCAGTCCGGGCACCGGCAACGAGCAGTACTTC.

This clone was picked up a small number of times. This chain uses TRBV27 with TRBJ1-1; D perhaps matches TRBD1 (5 bases). This CDR3 has 14 residues. Germline assignment: CDR1 MNHEY and CDR2 SMNVEV (reference sequence). Trimming left V 2 bases short and J 0 bases short, with 7 bases between. This CDR3 reads CASSLRGMNTEAFF. In DNA form, the CDR3 reads TGTGCCAGCAGTTTAAGGGGAATGAACACTGAAGCTTTCTTT.

The chain uses TRBV11-2 and TRBJ1-1, with D hard to call. This CDR3 is built from 14 residues. Germline CDR1 reads SGHAT; CDR2 reads FQNNGV. V lost 2 bases, J lost 0 bases, and 7 bases lay in between. This CDR3 is CASSLNWLNTEAFF. The CDR3 DNA is TGTGCCAGCAGCTTAAATTGGCTGAACACTGAAGCTTTCTTT. Complete variable domain (other parts from reference TRBV11-2 and TRBJ1-1): EAGVAQSPRYKIIEKRQSVAFWCNPISGHATLYWYQQILGQGPKLLIQFQNNGVVDDSQLPKDRFSAERLKGVDSTLKIQPAKLEDSAVYLCASSLNWLNTEAFFGQGTRLTVV.

This chain uses TRBV19 with TRBJ1-6, with D possibly TRBD1 on 6 matching bases. CDR1 is LNHDA and CDR2 is SQIVND in the germline V gene (reference sequence). V was clipped by 2 bases and J by 8 bases, with 16 bases between them. The CDR3 runs to 16 residues. CDR3 nucleotide sequence: TGTGCCAGTAGTATACCGAGGGGGGGCCAAGATTCACCCCTCCACTTT. Amino acids: CASSIPRGGQDSPLHF.

The rearrangement links TRBV5-4 to TRBJ2-3, with 12 bases matching TRBD2. CDR1 and CDR2 (germline): SGHNT, YYREEE (reference sequence). J was trimmed by 3 bases and V by 0 bases; bases with no gene match: 5. The length of the CDR3 is 17 residues. DNA of the CDR3: TGTGCCAGCAGCTTGGGTCTAGCGGGGGGGAGGACAGATACGCAGTATTTT. Translated, it gives CASSLGLAGGRTDTQYF.

V gene TRBV28 combines with J gene TRBJ2-4; no firm D call. Between the trimmed V and J ends, which lost 5 bases and 0 bases, there was a span of 8 bases. This CDR3 comprises 14 residues. CDR1 MDHEN and CDR2 SYDVKM come from the germline V gene. The CDR3 DNA follows: TGTGCCAGCAGTCCACCCCCAGCCAAAAACATTCAGTACTTC. Residues: CASSPPPAKNIQYF. The complete variable domain, with remaining parts taken from reference TRBV28 and TRBJ2-4, reads DVKVTQSSRYLVKRTGEKVFLECVQDMDHENMFWYRQDPGLGLRLIYFSYDVKMKEKGDIPEGYSVSREKKERFSLILESASTNQTSMYLCASSPPPAKNIQYFGAGTRLSVL.

This rearrangement joins TRBV6-5 to TRBJ1-2; the D gene is possibly TRBD1 (6 bases). There are 14 residues in the CDR3. With 2 bases removed from V and 4 bases from J, the gap between germline ends came to 11 bases. Germline assignment: CDR1 MNHEY and CDR2 SVGAGI. In nucleotides, the CDR3 is TGTGCCAGCAGTTACAACAGGGTAATCTATGGCTACACCTTC. Translation gives CASSYNRVIYGYTF.

The V and J genes are TRBV9 and TRBJ2-7; tentative D call: TRBD2 (6 bases). This CDR3 region has 16 residues. V dropped 0 bases and J dropped 0 bases, with 13 bases sitting between them. The germline gives CDR1 SGDLS, CDR2 YYNGEE. The CDR3 sequence is CASSVAASVSSYEQYF. CDR3 DNA: TGTGCCAGCAGCGTAGCTGCTAGCGTAAGCTCCTACGAGCAGTACTTC.

The chain combines TRBV6-5 with TRBJ1-2; tentatively, D is TRBD1 (5 bases). CDR3 length: 14 amino acids. In germline, CDR1 is MNHEY, CDR2 SVGAGI. Deletions cut 2 bases from V and 3 bases from J, with 10 bases between. The chain's CDR3 is CASSYNGGYYGYTF. The DNA of the CDR3 is TGTGCCAGCAGTTACAATGGGGGATACTATGGCTACACCTTC.

The chain combines TRBV30 with TRBJ1-2; maybe TRBD1 (6 bases). V lost 0 bases and J lost 7, with 15 bases in between. CDR3 length: 14 amino acids. CDR1 and CDR2 from the germline V gene are GTSNPN and SVGIG (reference sequence). The CDR3 reads CAWSVGNGGLGYTF. CDR3 DNA: TGTGCCTGGAGTGTAGGGAACGGGGGGCTTGGCTACACCTTC.

This chain connects TRBV28 to TRBJ2-7; D is possibly TRBD1 (5 bases). The CDR3 runs 12 residues. Germline CDR1 is MDHEN and CDR2 is SYDVKM. The V and J ends lost 7 bases and 3 bases respectively, with 10 bases between them. CDR3 loop: CASTPGNYEQYF. As DNA, the CDR3 is TGTGCCAGCACCCCAGGGAACTACGAGCAGTACTTC.

The chain recombines TRBV19 with TRBJ2-2; D remains ambiguous. Trimming stripped 3 bases from V and 4 bases from J, with 9 bases between. The CDR3 has 14 amino acids. Germline values: CDR1 LNHDA, CDR2 SQIVND (reference sequence). The CDR3 sequence: CASSISGSTGELFF. The CDR3, as DNA: TGTGCCAGTAGTATTTCTGGGTCCACCGGGGAGCTGTTTTTT.

The chain joins TRBV30 to TRBJ1-5, with D unresolved. CDR3 length equals 13 residues. Deletions cut 2 bases from V and 6 bases from J, with 11 bases between. Looked up from germline, CDR1 is GTSNPN and CDR2 is SVGIG (reference sequence). CDR3 region: CAWSHRTGQPQHF. The DNA of the CDR3 is TGTGCCTGGAGTCACAGAACCGGTCAGCCCCAGCATTTT.

V gene TRBV15 combines with J gene TRBJ2-7; TRBD1 aligns across 7 bases. The V segment lost 0 bases and the J segment 2 bases; nucleotides outside the gene matches: 4. From germline, CDR1 is LNHNV and CDR2 YYDKDF (reference sequence). This CDR3 is 15 amino acids long. This CDR3 reads CATSRDSRGPYEQYF. Written as DNA, the CDR3 is TGTGCCACCAGCAGAGATTCGAGGGGGCCCTACGAGCAGTACTTC.

The chain links TRBV28 to TRBJ2-7; no clear D. CDR3 length: 12 amino acids. The germline V gene has CDR1 MDHEN and CDR2 SYDVKM. Trimming cost V 5 bases and J 3 bases, with 8 bases left between them. CDR3 in amino acids: CASSPKLYEQYF. The CDR3 nucleotides are TGTGCCAGCAGTCCTAAACTCTACGAGCAGTACTTC.

This clone is a singleton in its sample. This chain links TRBV19 with TRBJ2-5; the match to TRBD2 covers 7 bases. The germline CDR1 and CDR2 sequences are LNHDA and SQIVND (reference sequence). CDR3 length equals 15 residues. V trimming: 9 bases; J trimming: 5 bases; junction bases outside the gene matches: 15. CDR3 DNA sequence: TGTGCCAGATTAGCGGGTCGGGCGGGATTTGAGACCCAGTACTTC. Residues: CARLAGRAGFETQYF.

This rearrangement joins TRBV6-6 to TRBJ2-2, with 7 bases identical to TRBD1. V trimming: 7 bases; J trimming: 5 bases; junction bases outside the gene matches: 4. The V gene's germline CDR1 is MNHNY and CDR2 SVGAGI (reference sequence). This CDR3 region has 13 residues. The chain's CDR3 is CASIPGGTGELFF. DNA for the CDR3: TGTGCCAGCATACCAGGGGGAACCGGGGAGCTGTTTTTT.

This chain joins TRBV11-1 and TRBJ2-7; 8 bases fit TRBD2. The CDR3 is 16 residues long. J gave up 3 bases and V 5 bases, and 12 bases lay outside the gene matches. The germline gives CDR1 SGHAT, CDR2 FQDESV (reference sequence). In nucleotides, the CDR3 is TGTGCCAGCAGCGTCCACGGGGGGGCGGTCAACTACGAGCAGTACTTC. Its translation: CASSVHGGAVNYEQYF.

V is TRBV4-2 and J is TRBJ2-1; weak D call: TRBD2 (6 bases). V was pared by 0 bases and J by 0 bases, with 9 bases between. The CDR3 has 16 amino acids. Germline assignment: CDR1 LGHNA and CDR2 YNFKEQ. CDR3 nucleotide sequence: TGTGCCAGCAGCCAAGAGCGGGGAGGCTCCTACAATGAGCAGTTCTTC. This gives the protein CASSQERGGSYNEQFF.

This chain connects TRBV10-3 to TRBJ2-3, with TRBD2 as a possible D gene (6 bases). V lost 11 bases and J lost 4, with 19 bases in between. CDR1 and CDR2 (germline): ENHRY, SYGVKD. The CDR3 loop spans 14 amino acids. The CDR3 DNA sequence: TGTGCCTTCGCTGGGGGGAGGAGCGCAGATACGCAGTATTTT. It is translated as CAFAGGRSADTQYF.

Comments on this clone: The same CDR3 is also encoded by other DNA sequences in this sample. The chain links TRBV5-6 to TRBJ1-2; 7 bases match TRBD1. Germline CDR1 reads SGHDT; CDR2 reads YYEEEE. The CDR3 contains 12 residues. V shed 4 bases and J 7 bases; nucleotides not matched to a gene: 4. This CDR3 is CASSGGTVGYTF. The CDR3 nucleotides read TGTGCCAGCAGCGGGGGGACAGTTGGCTACACCTTC.

The chain joins TRBV23-1 to TRBJ1-4, with D unresolved. Being an ORF, TRBV23-1 has a function that is uncertain. Deletions cut 4 bases from V and 0 bases from J, with 12 bases between. CDR3 length: 16 residues. CDR3 nucleotides: TGCGCCAGCAGTCCAATCTCAATCGCAACTAATGAAAAACTGTTTTTT. Translating gives CASSPISIATNEKLFF.

The V and J genes are TRBV6-1 and TRBJ2-3, with 7 bases matching TRBD1. The junction had 5 bases not matched to a gene; V was cut back by 6 bases and J by 2 bases. The CDR3 covers 14 residues. Germline V lookup: CDR1 MNHNS, CDR2 SASEGT. CDR3 DNA: TGTGCCAGCAGGCCGGGACAGTTCACAGATACGCAGTATTTT. Translation gives CASRPGQFTDTQYF.

This clone has just a few counts. The chain employs TRBV18 and TRBJ1-1; D is undetermined. The CDR3 is made up of 12 amino acids. Per germline, CDR1 KGHSH and CDR2 LQKENI. V lost 4 bases, J lost 0 bases, and 3 bases lay in between. CDR3 region: CASSLLNTEAFF. Written as DNA, the CDR3 is TGTGCCAGCTCACTTCTGAACACTGAAGCTTTCTTT. The full variable domain, its missing parts supplied by reference TRBV18 and TRBJ1-1, is NAGVMQNPRHLVRRRGQEARLRCSPMKGHSHVYWYRQLPEEGLKFMVYLQKENIIDESGMPKERFSAEFPKEGPSILRIQQVVRGDSAAYFCASSLLNTEAFFGQGTRLTVV.

This chain joins TRBV7-9 and TRBJ2-1; 8 nucleotides match TRBD2. Germline CDR1 is SEHNR and CDR2 is FQNEAQ (reference sequence). This CDR3 spans 16 amino acids. With V trimmed by 3 bases and J by 4 bases, 8 bases remained unmatched. Here the CDR3 DNA reads TGTGCCAGCAGCTTGTCACGGGGGGGCTCTTACAATGAGCAGTTCTTC. This sequence encodes CASSLSRGGSYNEQFF.

The J gene is TRBJ2-1, the V gene TRBV29-1; either TRBD1 or TRBD2 may supply D (5 bases each). With 7 bases removed from V and 6 bases from J, the gap between germline ends came to 19 bases. Germline-derived CDR1 and CDR2 are SQVTM and ANQGSEA. This CDR3 contains 14 residues. The CDR3 loop is CSARAGFGGNEQFF. The DNA for the CDR3 is TGCAGCGCCCGGGCAGGGTTTGGGGGCAATGAGCAGTTCTTC.

The V call is TRBV5-1, the J call TRBJ2-3, with TRBD2 matching over 14 bases. The CDR3 is made up of 15 amino acids. CDR1 is SGHRS and CDR2 is YFSETQ in the germline V gene. The V gene end was trimmed by 3 bases and the J gene end by 8 bases; junction bases not matched to a gene: 5. The CDR3 reads CASSSSGTSGSTQYF. CDR3 coding DNA: TGCGCCAGCAGCTCGTCCGGGACTAGCGGGAGTACGCAGTATTTT.